A selection of T cell receptor beta chains follows, all from one sample in a study of identical twins. TCRdb processed the 5' RACE reads anew with MiXCR; each CDR3 protein has one entry. This sample carries approximately 230,000 distinct CDR3 sequences, roughly an eighth of them seen once, and the ten largest clones take approximately 8.2%. Sequencing input: memory (CD45RO+) T cells sorted from blood. The receptors stem from a woman aged 18-35 years in good health. CDR3s include the opening cysteine and the closing phenylalanine or tryptophan. The D gene is left open where the match is weak. Clone size is shown for a subset of rows, as once, few, many or a class of expanded clone.

V gene,D gene,clone size,J gene,CDR3 protein,CDR3 DNA
TRBV7-2,-,few,TRBJ2-2,CASSQDAHGSNTGELFF,TGTGCCAGCAGCCAGGACGCGCATGGATCGAACACCGGGGAGCTGTTTTTT
TRBV29-1,TRBD1,many,TRBJ1-1,CSVAWTGNTEAFF,TGCAGCGTTGCATGGACAGGGAACACTGAAGCTTTCTTT
TRBV5-1,TRBD2,-,TRBJ2-3,CASSWMGGAAGADTQYF,TGCGCCAGCAGCTGGATGGGAGGGGCAGCGGGCGCAGATACGCAGTATTTT
TRBV20-1,-,once,TRBJ2-5,CSAGPLTGAQETQYF,TGCAGTGCTGGGCCCTTGACAGGAGCCCAAGAGACCCAGTACTTC
TRBV6-4,TRBD2,-,TRBJ2-7,CASSESAGGGEQYF,TGTGCCAGCAGTGAATCAGCGGGAGGCGGCGAGCAGTACTTC
TRBV7-3,TRBD2,many,TRBJ2-3,CASSLAGGGDTQYF,TGTGCCAGCAGCCTTGCCGGCGGGGGGGATACGCAGTATTTT
TRBV7-2,-,few,TRBJ2-7,CASSFRKGSYEQYF,TGTGCCAGCAGCTTCCGTAAGGGTTCCTACGAGCAGTACTTC
TRBV2,-,-,TRBJ2-7,CAGSGQSSYEQYF,TGTGCCGGCAGTGGACAGAGCTCCTACGAGCAGTACTTC
TRBV6-1,-,-,TRBJ1-1,CASSTLGQNTEAFF,TGTGCCAGCAGTACGCTGGGACAGAACACTGAAGCTTTCTTT
TRBV2,TRBD1,few,TRBJ1-6,CASSPGQGISPLHF,TGTGCCAGCAGTCCGGGACAGGGGATTTCACCCCTCCACTTT
TRBV5-1,TRBD1,-,TRBJ1-6,CASSSTGGSYNSPLHF,TGCGCCAGCAGCTCAACAGGGGGCTCCTATAATTCACCCCTCCACTTT
TRBV6-2/TRBV6-3,TRBD2,few,TRBJ2-1,CASSYSGGRRAYNEQFF,TGTGCCAGCAGTTACTCAGGCGGGAGAAGAGCCTACAATGAGCAGTTCTTC
TRBV10-3,-,-,TRBJ2-7,CAISESARGRSEQYF,TGTGCCATCAGTGAGTCGGCTAGAGGGAGAAGCGAGCAGTACTTC
TRBV29-1,TRBD2,few,TRBJ2-4,CSVETSGRTKNIQYF,TGCAGCGTTGAAACTAGCGGGAGAACCAAAAACATTCAGTACTTC
TRBV29-1,TRBD2,many,TRBJ2-7,CSVVAGGTYEQYF,TGCAGCGTGGTAGCGGGAGGGACCTACGAGCAGTACTTC
TRBV11-2,-,-,TRBJ2-5,CASSFLVIGEVTQYF,TGTGCCAGCAGCTTTTTGGTCATCGGGGAGGTGACCCAGTACTTC
TRBV7-9,TRBD1,many,TRBJ2-2,CASSRLPGQGPLLNTGELFF,TGTGCCAGCAGTCGTCTCCCGGGACAGGGGCCACTATTGAACACCGGGGAGCTGTTTTTT
TRBV12-3/TRBV12-4,-,many,TRBJ2-2,CASSLPGTARTGELFF,TGTGCCAGCAGTTTACCGGGGACCGCGCGCACCGGGGAGCTGTTTTTT
TRBV20-1,-,many,TRBJ1-1,CSARDHSDTEAFF,TGCAGTGCTAGAGACCACAGCGACACTGAAGCTTTCTTT
TRBV3-1,-,-,TRBJ1-4,CASSPPSGTNEKLFF,TGTGCCAGCAGCCCGCCGTCTGGGACTAATGAAAAACTGTTTTTT
TRBV12-3/TRBV12-4,-,-,TRBJ1-2,CASSSPRPYDYTF,TGTGCCAGCAGCTCACCTCGACCCTACGACTACACCTTC
TRBV29-1,-,-,TRBJ2-3,CSVDWAGGARQYF,TGCAGCGTTGACTGGGCTGGGGGGGCGAGGCAGTATTTT
TRBV3-1,-,few,TRBJ2-7,CASSTRPGAPGNEQYF,TGTGCCAGCAGCACCCGCCCGGGGGCCCCCGGGAACGAGCAGTACTTC
TRBV18,-,-,TRBJ2-5,CASLYQETQYF,TGTGCCAGCTTGTACCAGGAGACCCAGTACTTC
TRBV7-9,TRBD2,few,TRBJ2-1,CASSLALTSGNNEQFF,TGTGCCAGCAGCTTAGCGCTAACTAGCGGTAACAATGAGCAGTTCTTC
TRBV7-2,-,-,TRBJ2-1,CASSLPLAFPRFF,TGTGCCAGCAGCTTACCCCTAGCTTTCCCCCGGTTCTTC
TRBV6-1,TRBD1,-,TRBJ2-7,CASRADRGYYEQYF,TGTGCCAGCCGCGCCGACAGGGGGTACTACGAGCAGTACTTC
TRBV7-2,-,-,TRBJ2-7,CASSLTGTDNYEQYF,TGTGCCAGCAGCTTAACCGGGACGGATAACTACGAGCAGTACTTC
TRBV12-3/TRBV12-4,-,few,TRBJ1-1,CASSLLTQGEAFF,TGTGCCAGCAGTTTACTTACTCAGGGTGAAGCTTTCTTT
TRBV5-1,-,-,TRBJ2-3,CASSLRQHTDTQYF,TGCGCCAGCAGCCTCCGACAGCACACAGATACGCAGTATTTT
TRBV11-2,-,-,TRBJ2-1,CASSLFSFGGVTYNEQFF,TGTGCCAGCAGCTTATTTTCCTTTGGCGGCGTCACCTACAATGAGCAGTTCTTC
TRBV7-9,-,-,TRBJ2-7,CASSLWRLKGYEQYF,TGTGCCAGCAGCTTATGGCGACTTAAAGGCTACGAGCAGTACTTC
TRBV20-1,-,-,TRBJ2-5,CSAGGVTMETQYF,TGCAGTGCCGGAGGGGTGACTATGGAGACCCAGTACTTC
TRBV12-3/TRBV12-4,TRBD2,many,TRBJ2-1,CASSPPLGRGGNEQFF,TGTGCCAGCAGCCCCCCCCTGGGTCGGGGGGGCAATGAGCAGTTCTTC
TRBV24-1,-,-,TRBJ2-2,CATSDRYGGTSGELFF,TGTGCCACCAGTGACCGGTATGGGGGGACGAGCGGGGAGCTGTTTTTT
TRBV5-1,-,few,TRBJ2-2,CASSLDRERELFF,TGCGCCAGCAGCTTGGACAGGGAGAGGGAGCTGTTTTTT
TRBV7-8,TRBD2,few,TRBJ2-3,CASSPVASGGPPPYF,TGTGCCAGCAGCCCCGTAGCTAGCGGGGGGCCCCCCCCCTATTTT
TRBV5-1,TRBD2,-,TRBJ2-5,CASSTGLAGSGETQYF,TGCGCCAGCAGCACGGGACTAGCGGGGTCTGGGGAGACCCAGTACTTC
TRBV2,TRBD2,-,TRBJ2-3,CASRALAGRDTQYF,TGTGCCAGCAGGGCACTAGCGGGGCGAGATACGCAGTATTTT
TRBV14,-,-,TRBJ2-5,CASSQLVGRETQYF,TGTGCCAGCAGCCAACTGGTGGGTAGGGAGACCCAGTACTTC
TRBV20-1,-,many,TRBJ2-1,CSASLLGRQYNEQFF,TGCAGTGCTAGCCTGTTGGGCCGGCAGTACAATGAGCAGTTCTTC
TRBV7-9,-,-,TRBJ2-5,CASSLVGTQGTQYF,TGTGCCAGCAGCTTAGTTGGGACCCAGGGGACCCAGTACTTC
TRBV7-9,TRBD2,many,TRBJ2-1,CASSQRGAYNEQFF,TGTGCCAGCAGCCAGCGGGGGGCCTACAATGAGCAGTTCTTC
TRBV7-7,-,-,TRBJ2-2,CASSLASYAGELFF,TGTGCCAGCAGCTTAGCTTCTTACGCCGGGGAGCTGTTTTTT
TRBV29-1,-,few,TRBJ1-5,CSVTPGANQPQHF,TGCAGCGTTACGCCAGGGGCTAATCAGCCCCAGCATTTT
TRBV14,-,-,TRBJ2-3,CASSQVRARNTQYF,TGTGCCAGCAGCCAAGTACGGGCCCGAAATACGCAGTATTTT
TRBV4-2,-,few,TRBJ2-7,CASSQEPWSYEQYF,TGTGCCAGCAGCCAAGAACCTTGGTCCTACGAGCAGTACTTC
TRBV4-3,TRBD1,many,TRBJ1-5,CASSQDRTGVGQPQHF,TGCGCCAGCAGCCAAGATAGGACAGGGGTGGGTCAGCCCCAGCATTTT
TRBV25-1,-,few,TRBJ1-1,CASGPDPGTEAFF,TGTGCCAGCGGACCAGACCCGGGCACTGAAGCTTTCTTT
TRBV4-2,TRBD1,few,TRBJ2-7,CASSQPGQGSYEQYF,TGTGCCAGCAGCCAACCGGGACAGGGCTCCTACGAGCAGTACTTC
TRBV28,-,many,TRBJ2-5,CASRAQGRETQYF,TGTGCCAGCAGGGCTCAGGGGCGAGAGACCCAGTACTTC
TRBV7-2,-,few,TRBJ2-7,CASSLRTEWAYEQYF,TGTGCCAGCAGCCTCCGGACCGAATGGGCCTACGAGCAGTACTTC
TRBV7-9,TRBD2,many,TRBJ2-5,CASSYWTSEETQYF,TGTGCCAGCAGCTATTGGACTAGCGAAGAGACCCAGTACTTC
TRBV27,-,-,TRBJ1-2,CASTPSGGYGYTF,TGTGCCAGCACCCCTTCCGGGGGGTATGGCTACACCTTC
TRBV5-4,-,-,TRBJ2-2,CASSSTHRGGVEELFF,TGTGCCAGCAGCTCAACCCACCGGGGAGGAGTTGAGGAGCTGTTTTTT
TRBV27,-,-,TRBJ1-2,CASSLGGATGYTF,TGTGCCAGCAGTTTAGGGGGGGCGACGGGCTACACCTTC
TRBV20-1,-,few,TRBJ2-6,CSASRQGRSSGANVLTF,TGCAGTGCTAGTCGTCAGGGACGAAGCTCTGGGGCCAACGTCCTGACTTTC
TRBV20-1,-,-,TRBJ2-7,CSARAALYEQYF,TGCAGTGCTAGAGCGGCCCTTTACGAGCAGTACTTC
TRBV12-3/TRBV12-4,-,many,TRBJ1-2,CASSFTDIYGYTF,TGTGCCAGCAGTTTCACAGACATCTATGGCTACACCTTC
TRBV24-1,-,few,TRBJ2-1,CATSYGGGNEQFF,TGTGCCACCAGTTACGGAGGCGGCAATGAGCAGTTCTTC